Shown below are 27 T cell receptor beta chains from a single sample sequenced in a study of cytomegalovirus exposure and HLA in healthy donors. 13 Jbeta primers and 60 Vbeta primers were used for the PCR. Assay: immunoSEQ multiplex PCR; the TCRdb copy retains only in-frame clones and omits some. There are fewer than 85,000 clones in the sample, with about 3.8% held by the top ten. The specimen sequenced was PBMCs. All receptors derive from a female donor in good health and CMV-seropositive.

The chain links TRBV6-6 to TRBJ2-7; TRBD1 matches at 8 bases. This CDR3 contains 13 residues. The V segment lost 3 bases and the J segment 5 bases; nucleotides outside the gene matches: 3. Germline CDR1 and CDR2: MNHNY and SVGAGI (reference sequence). CDR3 region: CASSYDRGDEQYF. The CDR3 region has the DNA TGTGCCAGCAGTTATGACAGGGGAGACGAGCAGTACTTC.

The chain is built from TRBV7-2 and TRBJ2-7, with 11 bases fitting TRBD2. The V and J ends lost 5 bases and 2 bases, in that order; junction bases with no gene match: 8. The CDR3 totals 16 residues. Germline values: CDR1 SGHTA, CDR2 FQGNSA. CDR3 amino acids: CASSPQGLAVTYEQYF. The CDR3 bases are TGTGCCAGCAGCCCCCAGGGACTAGCGGTCACCTACGAGCAGTACTTC. Full variable domain (outside the CDR3, taken from reference TRBV7-2 and TRBJ2-7): GAGVSQSPSNKVTEKGKDVELRCDPISGHTALYWYRQSLGQGLEFLIYFQGNSAPDKSGLPSDRFSAERTGGSVSTLTIQRTQQEDSAVYLCASSPQGLAVTYEQYFGPGTRLTVT.

This sequence joins TRBV6-5 and TRBJ2-3; D is ambiguous. This CDR3 contains 12 residues. The V gene lost 4 bases and the J gene lost 4 bases, with 6 bases spanning the gap. The germline V gene has CDR1 MNHEY and CDR2 SVGAGI. The CDR3 coding sequence is TGTGCCAGCAGTTCCGACTCAGATACGCAGTATTTT. Amino acids: CASSSDSDTQYF.

A note on this clone: The junction shows a germline mismatch at one end, possibly a read error. The rearrangement uses TRBV4-2 and TRBJ2-5; 14 bases match TRBD2. The germline V gene encodes CDR1 LGHNA and CDR2 YNFKEQ. This CDR3 is built from 16 residues. The CDR3: CASSQGTSGRQENQYF. As DNA, the CDR3 is TGTGCCAGCAGCCAAGGGACTAGCGGGAGGCAAGAGAACCAGTACTTC.

The chain carries TRBV9 and TRBJ1-3; the D gene is possibly TRBD1 (6 bases). The germline V gene encodes CDR1 SGDLS and CDR2 YYNGEE. Trimming cost V 1 base and J 0 bases, with 11 bases left between them. The CDR3 spans 16 residues. The DNA of the CDR3 is TGTGCCAGCAGCGTAACAGGGTTCAGCTCTGGAAACACCATATATTTT. Its translation: CASSVTGFSSGNTIYF.

The genes are TRBV21-1 and TRBJ2-5; the table assigns TRBD2, which was not confirmed against the DNA. TRBV21-1 is deemed a pseudogene. There are 11 residues in the CDR3. CDR3 in amino acids: CASSKPQTQYF. DNA of the CDR3: TGTGCCAGCAGCAAACCTCAGACCCAGTACTTC.

The chain carries TRBV7-9 and TRBJ2-2; D unclear. Per germline, CDR1 SEHNR and CDR2 FQNEAQ (reference sequence). This CDR3 has 13 amino acids. Trimming stripped 3 bases from V and 3 bases from J, with 5 bases between. CDR3 coding DNA: TGTGCCAGCAGCTTTCGGGACACCGGGGAGCTGTTTTTT. Translation gives CASSFRDTGELFF.

The genes are TRBV4-1 and TRBJ2-1, with D perhaps matching TRBD2 (5 bases). V was shortened by 1 base and J by 7 bases, with 17 bases between the two germline ends. Per germline, CDR1 MGHRA and CDR2 YSYEKL. There are 16 residues in the CDR3. The CDR3 DNA reads as TGCGCCAGCAGCCAAGGACCTAGAGGGAGATCTAATGAGCAGTTCTTC. It translates to CASSQGPRGRSNEQFF.

The chain couples TRBV28 to TRBJ1-1; maybe TRBD1 (6 bases). The V end lost 3 bases, the J end lost 0 bases, and 14 bases lay between the germline ends. This CDR3 spans 16 amino acids. In germline, CDR1 is MDHEN, CDR2 SYDVKM. CDR3 amino acids: CASSFNSRGMNTEAFF. CDR3 sequence (DNA): TGTGCCAGCAGTTTTAACTCCAGGGGTATGAACACTGAAGCTTTCTTT.

The gene calls are TRBV4-1 and TRBJ2-5; TRBD2 matches at 11 bases. Looked up from germline, CDR1 is MGHRA and CDR2 is YSYEKL. The CDR3 is made up of 16 amino acids. Trimming took 3 bases from V and 4 from J; bases not matched to a gene: 7. The CDR3 DNA follows: TGCGCCAGCAGCCACATAGCGGGAGGGCCCCGAGAGACCCAGTACTTC. Its protein is CASSHIAGGPRETQYF.

V is TRBV27 and J is TRBJ2-7, with TRBD1 matching 12 bases. In germline, CDR1 is MNHEY, CDR2 SMNVEV (reference sequence). The ends lost 5 bases at V and 3 bases at J; junction bases unmatched: 11. The CDR3 covers 17 residues. The CDR3 here is CASSRMGGTGGLYEQYF. In DNA, the CDR3 is TGTGCCAGCAGTAGAATGGGGGGGACAGGGGGCCTCTACGAGCAGTACTTC.

The genes are TRBV18 and TRBJ1-5; possible D gene TRBD1, 5 bases. Trimming pared 1 base from V and 6 bases from J, leaving 10 bases between. This CDR3 is built from 14 residues. CDR1 is KGHSH and CDR2 is LQKENI in the germline V gene. This chain's CDR3 is CASSPRGEVQPQHF. In DNA, the CDR3 is TGTGCCAGCTCACCACGGGGGGAGGTTCAGCCCCAGCATTTT. The full variable domain, its missing parts supplied by reference TRBV18 and TRBJ1-5, is NAGVMQNPRHLVRRRGQEARLRCSPMKGHSHVYWYRQLPEEGLKFMVYLQKENIIDESGMPKERFSAEFPKEGPSILRIQQVVRGDSAAYFCASSPRGEVQPQHFGDGTRLSIL.

This chain connects TRBV9 to TRBJ2-7; D ambiguous. The CDR3 runs 13 residues. Germline loops: CDR1 SGDLS, CDR2 YYNGEE. V shed 0 bases and J shed 5 bases, with 9 bases lying between them. CDR3 coding DNA: TGTGCCAGCAGCGTAGGTCTAGACCACGAGCAGTACTTC. This encodes CASSVGLDHEQYF. Looking up the rest from reference TRBV9 and TRBJ2-7 gives the full variable domain: DSGVTQTPKHLITATGQRVTLRCSPRSGDLSVYWYQQSLDQGLQFLIQYYNGEERAKGNILERFSAQQFPDLHSELNLSSLELGDSALYFCASSVGLDHEQYFGPGTRLTVT.

This sequence joins TRBV27 and TRBJ1-6; TRBD1 is a possible D gene (5 bases). Germline assignment: CDR1 MNHEY and CDR2 SMNVEV (reference sequence). This CDR3 region has 17 residues. Trimming stripped 8 bases from V and 0 bases from J, with 17 bases between. Here the CDR3 reads CASRRAGSSSYNSPLHF. DNA of the CDR3: TGTGCCAGCCGGAGGGCAGGGTCGAGCTCCTATAATTCACCCCTCCACTTT.

The chain recombines TRBV7-9 with TRBJ2-2, with 9 bases lining up with TRBD2. The germline V gene encodes CDR1 SEHNR and CDR2 FQNEAQ (reference sequence). V dropped 9 bases and J dropped 5; count of bases not matched to a gene: 4. The CDR3 is made up of 13 amino acids. The CDR3 nucleotides read TGTGCCAGATCGCGGGAGGGGACCGGGGAGCTGTTTTTT. It yields the protein CARSREGTGELFF. The full variable domain, its missing parts supplied by reference TRBV7-9 and TRBJ2-2, is DTGVSQNPRHKITKRGQNVTFRCDPISEHNRLYWYRQTLGQGPEFLTYFQNEAQLEKSRLLSDRFSAERPKGSFSTLEIQRTEQGDSAMYLCARSREGTGELFFGEGSRLTVL.

This chain joins TRBV6-5 and TRBJ1-2, with 7 bases lining up with TRBD1. Germline V gives CDR1 MNHEY, CDR2 SVGAGI. The V gene end was trimmed by 5 bases and the J gene end by 4 bases; junction bases not matched to a gene: 7. CDR3 length equals 14 residues. The CDR3 is CASSPTGSGYGYTF. Here the CDR3 DNA reads TGTGCCAGCAGTCCGACAGGGTCTGGCTATGGCTACACCTTC.

The CDR3 reads CASSLGQGYEQFF. CDR3 nucleotide sequence: TGCGCCAGCAGCTTAGGACAGGGGTATGAGCAGTTCTTC. The chain recombines TRBV5-1 with TRBJ2-1; 9 bases match TRBD1. CDR1 and CDR2 (germline): SGHRS, YFSETQ. V lost 2 bases and J lost 8; bases outside the gene matches: 2. The CDR3 consists of 13 residues.

This chain connects TRBV29-1 to TRBJ2-5; D is possibly TRBD1 (6 bases). V was pared by 6 bases and J by 5 bases, with 16 bases between. The CDR3 has 13 amino acids. Germline loops: CDR1 SQVTM, CDR2 ANQGSEA. The CDR3: CSVRDTPGETQYF. CDR3 in DNA: TGCAGCGTGAGGGACACCCCGGGGGAGACCCAGTACTTC.

CDR3 nucleotide sequence: TGTGCCAGCAGTTTAGGGGGTTATGGTGAGCAGTTCTTC. Residues: CASSLGGYGEQFF. The gene calls are TRBV6-5 and TRBJ2-1; D may be TRBD1 (6 bases). Trimming removed 4 bases at V and 9 bases at J, with 13 bases between. The germline V gene has CDR1 MNHEY and CDR2 SVGAGI. The CDR3 loop spans 13 amino acids.

This sequence joins TRBV28 and TRBJ1-5; D gene ambiguous. V gave up 3 bases and J gave up 3 bases, with 15 bases separating them. This CDR3 region has 16 residues. Germline V lookup: CDR1 MDHEN, CDR2 SYDVKM. Written as DNA, the CDR3 is TGTGCCAGCAGTTTTACAACAAGAGCGCCCAATCAGCCCCAGCATTTT. It codes for CASSFTTRAPNQPQHF. Based on the CDR3 plus reference TRBV28 and TRBJ1-5, the full variable domain is DVKVTQSSRYLVKRTGEKVFLECVQDMDHENMFWYRQDPGLGLRLIYFSYDVKMKEKGDIPEGYSVSREKKERFSLILESASTNQTSMYLCASSFTTRAPNQPQHFGDGTRLSIL.

The chain has TRBV28 and TRBJ2-7; 11 bases line up with TRBD1. Germline CDR1 reads MDHEN; CDR2 reads SYDVKM. J lost 7 bases, V lost 6 bases, and 8 bases had no gene match. CDR3 size: 14 residues. The CDR3 DNA reads as TGTGCCAGCAGGTGGACAGGGGGCGCGAGGGAGCAGTACTTC. The encoded protein is CASRWTGGAREQYF.

V gene TRBV9 combines with J gene TRBJ2-1; no reliable D call. In germline, CDR1 is SGDLS, CDR2 YYNGEE. V was trimmed by 0 bases and J by 1 base, leaving 8 bases between them. This CDR3 has 15 residues. CDR3 region: CASSVDVRSYNEQFF. The CDR3 DNA reads TGTGCCAGCAGCGTAGACGTGAGATCCTACAATGAGCAGTTCTTC.

V and J are TRBV28 and TRBJ2-3, with TRBD2 as a possible D gene (7 bases). The CDR3 is 14 residues long. From germline, CDR1 is MDHEN and CDR2 SYDVKM. Trimming removed 6 bases from V and 8 bases from J, with 18 bases in between. The CDR3: CASSRGGGVTTQYF. CDR3 DNA: TGTGCCAGCAGCCGTGGGGGGGGCGTAACTACGCAGTATTTT.

The chain recombines TRBV4-2 with TRBJ2-7; 10 bases align to TRBD1. CDR3 size: 14 residues. Germline CDR1 reads LGHNA; CDR2 reads YNFKEQ. The J segment lost 3 bases and the V segment lost 3 bases, leaving 2 bases of the junction unmatched. Here the CDR3 DNA reads TGTGCCAGCAGCCACCGGGACAGGGGCTACGAGCAGTACTTC. It yields the protein CASSHRDRGYEQYF.

V gene TRBV5-6 combines with J gene TRBJ2-5; D possibly corresponds to TRBD2 (6 bases). Germline CDR1 is SGHDT and CDR2 is YYEEEE. This CDR3 spans 11 amino acids. Between the trimmed V and J ends, which lost 0 bases and 11 bases, there was a span of 8 bases. The CDR3, as DNA: TGTGCCAGCAGCTTGGGGGGGGAGCAGTACTTC. This encodes CASSLGGEQYF.

This chain connects TRBV9 to TRBJ1-6; 9 bases line up with TRBD1. This CDR3 has 15 residues. From germline, CDR1 is SGDLS and CDR2 YYNGEE. The V segment lost 3 bases and the J segment 8 bases; nucleotides outside the gene matches: 6. The DNA for the CDR3 is TGTGCCAGCAGCGCCGGGACAGGGTGGGATTCACCCCTCCACTTT. Translation: CASSAGTGWDSPLHF.

This chain joins TRBV7-2 and TRBJ2-3; TRBD2 matches 13 bases. The germline V gene has CDR1 SGHTA and CDR2 FQGNSA. There are 17 residues in the CDR3. J gave up 4 bases and V 2 bases, and 6 bases lay outside the gene matches. The CDR3 region is CASSLLIGLAGADTQYF. The CDR3 DNA follows: TGTGCCAGCAGCTTACTTATCGGACTAGCGGGGGCAGATACGCAGTATTTT. The complete variable domain, with remaining parts taken from reference TRBV7-2 and TRBJ2-3, reads GAGVSQSPSNKVTEKGKDVELRCDPISGHTALYWYRQSLGQGLEFLIYFQGNSAPDKSGLPSDRFSAERTGGSVSTLTIQRTQQEDSAVYLCASSLLIGLAGADTQYFGPGTRLTVL.